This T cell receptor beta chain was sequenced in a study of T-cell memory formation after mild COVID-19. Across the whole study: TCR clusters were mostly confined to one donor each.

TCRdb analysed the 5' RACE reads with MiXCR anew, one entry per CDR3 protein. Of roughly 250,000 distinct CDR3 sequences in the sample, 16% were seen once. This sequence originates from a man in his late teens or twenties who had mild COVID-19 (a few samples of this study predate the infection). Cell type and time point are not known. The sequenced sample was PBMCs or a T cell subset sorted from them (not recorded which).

The CDR3 nucleotides read TGCGCCAGCAGCCAAGGCGTACCCTTGACGAATTCACCCCTCCACTTT. As protein: CASSQGVPLTNSPLHF. The rearrangement uses TRBV4-1 and TRBJ1-6, with D hard to call. Trimming pared 1 base from V and 7 bases from J, leaving 14 bases between. CDR1 is MGHRA, CDR2 YSYEKL, per germline. The CDR3 runs to 16 residues.